A single sample is the source of the 26 T cell receptor beta chains below, sequenced in a study of cytomegalovirus exposure and HLA in healthy donors. Primers included in the PCR were 60 Vbeta and 13 Jbeta primers. Assay: immunoSEQ multiplex PCR; the TCRdb copy retains only in-frame clones and omits some. Of more than 95,000 clones listed, roughly 86% were seen once; the top ten hold more than 1.5%. Sequencing used PBMCs. The receptors stem from a young man in good health and CMV-seronegative.

V gene TRBV20-1 combines with J gene TRBJ1-2; 10 bases are shared with TRBD1. V shed 6 bases, J shed 8 bases, and the junction held 3 bases outside the gene matches. Per the germline V gene, CDR1 is DFQATT and CDR2 is SNEGSKA (reference sequence). The CDR3 extends over 11 amino acids. CDR3: CSAPDRGGYTF. The CDR3 DNA reads as TGCAGTGCGCCGGACAGGGGGGGCTACACCTTC.

The gene calls are TRBV6-6 and TRBJ1-1; D is uncertain. This CDR3 has 14 residues. The V and J ends lost 3 bases and 1 base respectively, with 9 bases between them. CDR1 and CDR2 from the germline V gene are MNHNY and SVGAGI (reference sequence). The CDR3 sequence is CASSYITANTEAFF. The DNA for the CDR3 is TGTGCCAGCAGTTATATAACAGCGAACACTGAAGCTTTCTTT.

This clone was seen more than once but under ten times. The rearrangement uses TRBV27 and TRBJ2-3, with D possibly matching TRBD2 (5 bases). The CDR3 is 13 residues long. The V gene's germline CDR1 is MNHEY and CDR2 SMNVEV (reference sequence). V was clipped by 5 bases and J by 7 bases, with 13 bases between them. The CDR3 nucleotides are TGTGCCAGCAGTAGCTTCGGGAAAAATACGCAGTATTTT. This codes for CASSSFGKNTQYF.

The chain has TRBV5-4 and TRBJ2-5; a possible D gene is TRBD2 (6 bases). CDR1 is SGHNT and CDR2 is YYREEE in the germline V gene (reference sequence). The CDR3 length is 14 residues. V lost 0 bases, J lost 5 bases, and 11 bases lay in between. DNA for the CDR3: TGTGCCAGCAGCTTGGATTGGGGGAGGGAGACCCAGTACTTC. Amino acids: CASSLDWGRETQYF.

V is TRBV5-6 and J is TRBJ1-2; 7 bases map to TRBD1. CDR1 and CDR2 from the germline V gene are SGHDT and YYEEEE. CDR3 length: 13 residues. Unmatched junction bases numbered 2, after V lost 3 bases and J lost 3 bases. CDR3 in DNA: TGTGCCAGCAGCTCCAGGGGGTACTATGGCTACACCTTC. Its protein is CASSSRGYYGYTF.

V usage is TRBV6-6 and J usage is TRBJ1-5; 9 nucleotides line up with TRBD1. V was pared by 2 bases and J by 6 bases, with 8 bases of the junction left unmatched. This CDR3 comprises 16 residues. From germline, CDR1 is MNHNY and CDR2 SVGAGI (reference sequence). The CDR3 coding sequence is TGTGCCAGCAGTTACACACCATCGGACAGGGGTCAGCCCCAGCATTTT. Amino acids: CASSYTPSDRGQPQHF.

The chain has TRBV5-6 and TRBJ1-2; 8 nucleotides match TRBD1. Trimming removed 2 bases from V and 6 bases from J; junction bases left unmatched: 3. CDR1 and CDR2 (germline): SGHDT, YYEEEE. CDR3 length: 13 amino acids. CDR3 protein: CASSFRGHDGYTF. CDR3 DNA: TGTGCCAGCAGCTTCAGGGGGCATGATGGCTACACCTTC.

In this sample, this clone is medium-sized. The chain combines TRBV2 with TRBJ2-3, with 9 nucleotides matching TRBD1. Germline values: CDR1 SNHLY, CDR2 FYNNEI. This CDR3 has 15 amino acids. After removal of 4 bases from V and 3 bases from J, the junction contained 5 bases not matched to a gene. The CDR3 sequence is CASSATGGWTDTQYF. CDR3 DNA sequence: TGTGCCAGCAGTGCGACAGGGGGGTGGACAGATACGCAGTATTTT.

The V call is TRBV10-2, the J call TRBJ2-7; D is perhaps TRBD1 (6 bases). Trimming stripped 2 bases from V and 6 bases from J, with 14 bases between. Germline V CDR1 and CDR2: WSHSY, SAAADI. This CDR3 comprises 14 residues. The chain's CDR3 is CASSEPQGLSEQYF. CDR3 DNA sequence: TGCGCCAGCAGTGAGCCACAGGGCCTAAGCGAGCAGTACTTC.

The chain has TRBV27 and TRBJ1-1; D unclear. This CDR3 spans 14 amino acids. Germline assignment: CDR1 MNHEY and CDR2 SMNVEV (reference sequence). Trimming pared 3 bases from V and 0 bases from J, leaving 8 bases between. The CDR3 nucleotides read TGTGCCAGCAGTTTGAGCATCCTGAACACTGAAGCTTTCTTT. It yields the protein CASSLSILNTEAFF.

The V gene is TRBV18, the J gene TRBJ1-2; 8 bases map to TRBD1. The CDR3 is made up of 15 amino acids. With 3 bases clipped from V and 7 bases from J, the junction kept 10 bases outside the gene matches. Germline CDR1 reads KGHSH; CDR2 reads LQKENI. In nucleotides, the CDR3 is TGTGCCAGCTCACCTCAACAGGGGGAGGAGAGTGGCTACACCTTC. This codes for CASSPQQGEESGYTF.

V is TRBV27 and J is TRBJ1-5, with 7 bases fitting TRBD1. Germline V gene lookup returns CDR1 MNHEY and CDR2 SMNVEV (reference sequence). After removal of 6 bases from V and 2 bases from J, the junction contained 4 bases not matched to a gene. The CDR3 sequence is 14 residues long. The CDR3 DNA follows: TGTGCCAGCAGGACAGGGACAGGCAATCAGCCCCAGCATTTT. This translates into CASRTGTGNQPQHF.

This clone was seen once. The CDR3 loop reads CASSVGRDRGETQYF. Written as DNA, the CDR3 is TGTGCCAGCAGCGTAGGGCGGGACAGGGGAGAGACCCAGTACTTC. This chain links TRBV9 with TRBJ2-5, with 10 bases that match TRBD1. The length of the CDR3 is 15 residues. The germline gives CDR1 SGDLS, CDR2 YYNGEE. The trim removed 0 bases at V and 4 bases at J, leaving 3 bases unmatched.

The V call is TRBV19, the J call TRBJ1-1; D possibly corresponds to TRBD1 (6 bases). There are 14 residues in the CDR3. The germline V gene encodes CDR1 LNHDA and CDR2 SQIVND (reference sequence). Between the trimmed V and J ends, which lost 7 bases and 1 base, there was a span of 13 bases. CDR3 DNA sequence: TGTGCCAGTAAGATTCAGGGGTCGAACACTGAAGCTTTCTTT. Translation: CASKIQGSNTEAFF.

This clone was counted only a few times. In the same sample, other DNA sequences code for this CDR3. J is TRBJ1-1 and V is TRBV6-5; D not resolved. Germline V lookup: CDR1 MNHEY, CDR2 SVGAGI. The CDR3 consists of 12 residues. The V end was cut by 4 bases, the J end by 2 bases, with 5 bases between. In nucleotides, the CDR3 is TGTGCCAGCAGTTCCGTAAACACTGAAGCTTTCTTT. This codes for CASSSVNTEAFF.

The J gene is TRBJ2-7, the V gene TRBV25-1; 9 nucleotides agree with TRBD1. V trimming: 4 bases; J trimming: 2 bases; junction bases outside the gene matches: 3. Germline CDR1 MGHDK, CDR2 SYGVNS. The CDR3 consists of 14 residues. DNA of the CDR3: TGTGCCAGCAGTGGGACAGGGGATCCCTACGAGCAGTACTTC. Amino acid sequence: CASSGTGDPYEQYF.

The sample holds a few counts of this clone. This sequence joins TRBV5-4 and TRBJ1-1; 7 positions agree with TRBD1. V lost 5 bases to trimming and J lost 7 bases; unmatched junction nucleotides: 14. The CDR3 spans 15 residues. CDR1 and CDR2 from the germline V gene are SGHNT and YYREEE (reference sequence). The CDR3 region is CASSSNVRGLGEAFF. Written as DNA, the CDR3 is TGTGCCAGCAGTTCTAACGTAAGGGGGCTGGGTGAAGCTTTCTTT.

The chain has TRBV7-3 and TRBJ2-5, with D perhaps matching TRBD2 (7 bases). This CDR3 comprises 13 residues. Germline CDR1 is SGHTA and CDR2 is FQGTGA. Deletions cut 3 bases from V and 5 bases from J, with 10 bases between. The CDR3 protein is CASSFGGRETQYF. The CDR3 DNA is TGTGCCAGCAGCTTCGGGGGGCGGGAGACCCAGTACTTC.

The chain combines TRBV29-1 with TRBJ1-2; no clear D gene. Trimming shortened V by 7 bases and J by 3 bases, and 21 bases separated the two germline ends. The CDR3 runs 15 residues. The germline gives CDR1 SQVTM, CDR2 ANQGSEA. The CDR3 DNA reads TGCAGCGCTCACGCCCTAATTAACGGGGACTATGGCTACACCTTC. It specifies CSAHALINGDYGYTF.

The CDR3 region is CASSSGTLAGGGKEETQYF. The CDR3, as DNA: TGTGCCAGTTCATCCGGGACTCTGGCGGGCGGGGGAAAGGAGGAGACCCAGTACTTC. The rearrangement links TRBV9 to TRBJ2-5, with 7 bases aligning to TRBD2. With V trimmed by 8 bases and J by 5 bases, 27 bases remained unmatched. The CDR3 sequence is 19 residues long. Germline CDR1 reads SGDLS; CDR2 reads YYNGEE. Combining the CDR3 with reference TRBV9 and TRBJ2-5 gives the whole variable domain DSGVTQTPKHLITATGQRVTLRCSPRSGDLSVYWYQQSLDQGLQFLIQYYNGEERAKGNILERFSAQQFPDLHSELNLSSLELGDSALYFCASSSGTLAGGGKEETQYFGPGTRLLVL.

J is TRBJ2-5 and V is TRBV4-2, with a tentative D call TRBD1 (6 bases). Trimming stripped 0 bases from V and 2 bases from J, with 13 bases between. Germline-derived CDR1 and CDR2 are LGHNA and YNFKEQ. CDR3 length: 16 residues. The CDR3 bases are TGTGCCAGCAGCCAAGATCATGGACAGCTACAAGAGACCCAGTACTTC. This translates into CASSQDHGQLQETQYF.

This clone was seen only once. CDR3 region: CASSFLRGGNYGYTF. The CDR3 DNA reads as TGTGCCAGCAGCTTCCTTCGGGGGGGGAACTATGGCTACACCTTC. The chain has TRBV5-4 and TRBJ1-2; TRBD1 might be the D (5 bases). CDR1 is SGHNT, CDR2 YYREEE, per germline (reference sequence). V shed 2 bases and J shed 2 bases, with 13 bases lying between them. This CDR3 is 15 amino acids long.

The V gene is TRBV7-8, the J gene TRBJ2-7; 11 bases line up with TRBD1. There are 17 residues in the CDR3. Unmatched junction bases numbered 8, after V lost 3 bases and J lost 1 base. Germline V lookup: CDR1 SGHVS, CDR2 FQNEAQ. CDR3 in DNA: TGTGCCAGCAGCTTGGGGACAGGGGGACACTCGTCCTACGAGCAGTACTTC. This translates into CASSLGTGGHSSYEQYF.

The CDR3 reads CASSDRDNSPLHF. The CDR3 bases are TGTGCCAGCAGTGACAGGGATAATTCACCCCTCCACTTT. The rearrangement links TRBV6-5 to TRBJ1-6; 7 bases are shared with TRBD1. Trimming cost V 5 bases and J 5 bases; bases outside gene matches: 0. CDR1 is MNHEY, CDR2 SVGAGI, per germline. This CDR3 has 13 residues.

This clone was seen only a few times. This chain uses TRBV7-3 with TRBJ1-2; D is undetermined. CDR1 is SGHTA, CDR2 FQGTGA, per germline. There are 15 residues in the CDR3. Deletions cut 2 bases from V and 4 bases from J, with 14 bases between. The CDR3 here is CASSLASGRGYGYTF. The CDR3 coding sequence is TGTGCCAGCAGCTTAGCCTCCGGCCGGGGCTATGGCTACACCTTC.

The chain has TRBV10-2 and TRBJ2-3; 11 bases map to TRBD2. CDR1 WSHSY and CDR2 SAAADI come from the germline V gene. The CDR3 is made up of 17 amino acids. V dropped 0 bases and J dropped 2; count of bases not matched to a gene: 4. The CDR3, as DNA: TGCGCCAGCAGTGAGTCTCGACTAGCGGGGCACACAGATACGCAGTATTTT. This sequence encodes CASSESRLAGHTDTQYF.